The 25 T cell receptor beta chains reported below all come from one sample, sequenced in a study of T cell responses to AZD1222 COVID-19 vaccine. Method: immunoSEQ multiplex PCR; TCRdb's copy keeps in-frame clones and lacks some. Of approximately 120,000 clones listed, 88% are singletons. The source was peripheral blood, collected on day 0 of AZD1222 vaccination. Receptor source: an adult in good health.

The V and J genes are TRBV7-9 and TRBJ1-5; the match to TRBD1 covers 7 bases. The CDR3 spans 14 residues. V was clipped by 2 bases and J by 6 bases; unmatched bases: 4. Looked up from germline, CDR1 is SEHNR and CDR2 is FQNEAQ (reference sequence). Here the CDR3 reads CASSLTGEGQPQHF. DNA for the CDR3: TGTGCCAGCAGCTTAACAGGGGAAGGTCAGCCCCAGCATTTT. Based on the CDR3 plus reference TRBV7-9 and TRBJ1-5, the full variable domain is DTGVSQNPRHKITKRGQNVTFRCDPISEHNRLYWYRQTLGQGPEFLTYFQNEAQLEKSRLLSDRFSAERPKGSFSTLEIQRTEQGDSAMYLCASSLTGEGQPQHFGDGTRLSIL.

The count of this clone is one. The chain joins TRBV19 to TRBJ2-1; no firm D call. The V end was cut by 1 base, the J end by 9 bases, with 4 bases between. Germline V lookup: CDR1 LNHDA, CDR2 SQIVND (reference sequence). The CDR3 is made up of 11 amino acids. The chain's CDR3 is CASSIGREQFF. CDR3 sequence (DNA): TGTGCCAGTAGTATAGGTCGTGAGCAGTTCTTC. The whole variable domain, remainder taken from reference TRBV19 and TRBJ2-1, is DGGITQSPKYLFRKEGQNVTLSCEQNLNHDAMYWYRQDPGQGLRLIYYSQIVNDFQKGDIAEGYSVSREKKESFPLTVTSAQKNPTAFYLCASSIGREQFFGPGTRLTVL.

The rearrangement uses TRBV30 and TRBJ2-7; TRBD2 agrees at 10 bases. Germline lookup yields CDR1 GTSNPN and CDR2 SVGIG (reference sequence). The V segment lost 2 bases and the J segment 3 bases; nucleotides outside the gene matches: 10. The CDR3 spans 16 residues. Here the CDR3 reads CAWSPTLAGEGYEQYF. Written as DNA, the CDR3 is TGTGCCTGGAGTCCTACCCTAGCGGGGGAGGGCTACGAGCAGTACTTC.

The chain recombines TRBV19 with TRBJ1-6; perhaps TRBD1 as D (6 bases). CDR3 size: 16 residues. Germline V CDR1 and CDR2: LNHDA, SQIVND (reference sequence). The V end was cut by 3 bases, the J end by 4 bases, with 13 bases between. The CDR3 bases are TGTGCCAGTAGTATGGGCCGGGGGGCTTATAATTCACCCCTCCACTTT. Protein product: CASSMGRGAYNSPLHF.

The CDR3: CASSLRRGSTDTQYF. CDR3 sequence (DNA): TGTGCCAGCAGTTTGCGCAGGGGAAGCACAGATACGCAGTATTTT. The J gene is TRBJ2-3, the V gene TRBV28, with D maybe TRBD1 (6 bases). Germline-derived CDR1 and CDR2 are MDHEN and SYDVKM. The V and J ends lost 3 bases and 0 bases respectively, with 10 bases between them. The CDR3 spans 15 residues.

The chain uses TRBV27 and TRBJ2-2; TRBD1 is a possible D gene (6 bases). CDR1 and CDR2 (germline): MNHEY, SMNVEV (reference sequence). There are 12 residues in the CDR3. V was shortened by 11 bases and J by 4 bases, with 11 bases between the two germline ends. CDR3 sequence reads: CAGMGATGELFF. The CDR3 region has the DNA TGTGCCGGGATGGGGGCCACCGGGGAGCTGTTTTTT.

The chain uses TRBV28 and TRBJ1-3; D unclear. Germline lookup yields CDR1 MDHEN and CDR2 SYDVKM. The CDR3 spans 15 residues. Between the trimmed V and J ends, which lost 6 bases and 4 bases, there was a span of 16 bases. The CDR3 protein is CASSPPLGQGNTIYF. The CDR3 DNA follows: TGTGCCAGCAGCCCCCCGTTGGGTCAAGGAAACACCATATATTTT.

This clone was observed a handful of times. This chain links TRBV27 with TRBJ2-7; TRBD2 agrees at 7 bases. The CDR3 runs 12 residues. Germline CDR1 reads MNHEY; CDR2 reads SMNVEV (reference sequence). V dropped 6 bases and J dropped 13; count of bases not matched to a gene: 12. The CDR3 DNA reads as TGTGCCAGCAGCCCGTCTAGCGGTCCCTTCTACTTC. Protein product: CASSPSSGPFYF.

The chain joins TRBV5-1 to TRBJ1-2; no clear D gene. Looked up from germline, CDR1 is SGHRS and CDR2 is YFSETQ. The CDR3 spans 12 residues. V lost 4 bases, J lost 5 bases, and 9 bases lay in between. CDR3 region: CASSPGIYGYTF. In DNA, the CDR3 is TGCGCCAGCAGCCCGGGGATATATGGCTACACCTTC.

This chain connects TRBV10-3 to TRBJ1-1; tentative D call: TRBD1 (5 bases). The CDR3 consists of 13 residues. Germline V gene sequence: CDR1 ENHRY, CDR2 SYGVKD. Trimming left V 9 bases short and J 0 bases short, with 11 bases between. The chain's CDR3 is CAMGVGVNTEAFF. The DNA for the CDR3 is TGTGCCATGGGGGTAGGGGTGAACACTGAAGCTTTCTTT.

CDR3 sequence (DNA): TGTGCCAGCAGAACTAATCCAGGATGCTCCTACGAGCAGTACTTC. Encoded protein: CASRTNPGCSYEQYF. The chain is built from TRBV3-1 (or the pseudogene TRBV3-2) and TRBJ2-7; D is uncertain. V was pared by 6 bases and J by 0 bases, with 15 bases between. CDR1 is LGHDT, CDR2 YNNKEL, per germline (reference sequence). The CDR3 contains 15 residues.

The genes are TRBV21-1 and TRBJ1-2. TRBV21-1 counts as a pseudogene. There are 14 residues in the CDR3. The CDR3 nucleotides read TGTGCCAGCAGCAAAGTAGACCCCGGCTATGGCTACACCTTC. Its translation: CASSKVDPGYGYTF.

The V call is TRBV6-1, the J call TRBJ1-2, with D possibly matching TRBD1 (5 bases). CDR1 MNHNS and CDR2 SASEGT come from the germline V gene. The CDR3 has 13 amino acids. The germline V and J ends were trimmed by 1 base and 9 bases, with 12 bases remaining between them. CDR3 region: CASSEGKGTSYTF. The CDR3, as DNA: TGTGCCAGCAGTGAAGGAAAAGGGACCAGCTACACCTTC.

The chain couples TRBV18 to TRBJ2-7; D perhaps matches TRBD2 (7 bases). V was cut by 3 bases and J by 7 bases, with 13 bases left in between. The CDR3 consists of 13 residues. Germline V gene data show CDR1 as KGHSH and CDR2 as LQKENI. CDR3 nucleotide sequence: TGTGCCAGCTCACCGTGGGGGAGGGGGGAGCAGTACTTC. As protein: CASSPWGRGEQYF.

The chain joins TRBV11-1 to TRBJ2-1, with D hard to call. Germline V gene lookup returns CDR1 SGHAT and CDR2 FQDESV (reference sequence). Deletions cut 4 bases from V and 6 bases from J, with 7 bases between. This CDR3 comprises 12 residues. CDR3 DNA: TGTGCCAGCAGCTCACTTAGCAATGAGCAGTTCTTC. This encodes CASSSLSNEQFF.

This clone was counted once. The J gene is TRBJ2-7, the V gene TRBV3-1 (or the pseudogene TRBV3-2); D gene uncertain. The CDR3 is 13 amino acids. Deletions cut 4 bases from V and 3 bases from J, with 10 bases between. Germline loops: CDR1 LGHDT, CDR2 YNNKEL (reference sequence). As DNA, the CDR3 is TGTGCCAGCAGCCCAGAGTCGTTCTACGAGCAGTACTTC. Protein sequence: CASSPESFYEQYF.

The chain couples TRBV4-2 to TRBJ2-7; 9 bases fit TRBD2. The CDR3 has 17 residues. J gave up 0 bases and V 4 bases, and 10 bases lay outside the gene matches. CDR1 is LGHNA and CDR2 is YNFKEQ in the germline V gene. The CDR3 sequence is CASSPFSSGIISYEQYF. For the CDR3, the DNA is TGTGCCAGCAGCCCGTTTTCTAGCGGGATCATCTCCTACGAGCAGTACTTC.

The J gene is TRBJ2-5, the V gene TRBV5-6; D is ambiguous. Germline V gene data show CDR1 as SGHDT and CDR2 as YYEEEE. V was trimmed by 1 base and J by 5 bases, leaving 15 bases between them. This CDR3 is built from 15 residues. This CDR3 is CASSLSGRQVETQYF. CDR3 in DNA: TGTGCCAGCAGCTTGTCCGGCAGGCAAGTGGAGACCCAGTACTTC.

This CDR3 reads CATSEDGNSPLHF. The CDR3 nucleotides read TGTGCCACCAGTGAAGATGGGAATTCACCCCTCCACTTT. The chain is built from TRBV24-1 and TRBJ1-6; D not certain. The germline CDR1 and CDR2 sequences are KGHDR and SFDVKD. This CDR3 comprises 13 residues. V lost 4 bases to trimming and J lost 7 bases, with 7 bases between them.

J is TRBJ1-1 and V is TRBV5-1; possibly TRBD1 for D (6 bases). The V gene lost 4 bases and the J gene lost 3 bases, with 13 bases spanning the gap. The CDR3 runs to 14 residues. Germline CDR1 SGHRS, CDR2 YFSETQ. The CDR3 bases are TGCGCCAGCAGCGCTCAGGGGTGGGACACTGAAGCTTTCTTT. Its protein is CASSAQGWDTEAFF.

V and J are TRBV7-3 and TRBJ2-1; D gene ambiguous. Germline V CDR1 and CDR2: SGHTA, FQGTGA. There are 12 residues in the CDR3. Trimming pared 2 bases from V and 10 bases from J, leaving 9 bases between. This chain's CDR3 is CASSLPYGEQFF. As DNA, the CDR3 is TGTGCCAGCAGCTTACCATACGGCGAGCAGTTCTTC.

The CDR3 is CASSTRQGRDTIYF. In DNA, the CDR3 is TGTGCCAGCAGTACGCGACAGGGGAGAGACACCATATATTTT. This chain links TRBV6-5 with TRBJ1-3; TRBD1 agrees at 8 bases. V lost 5 bases and J lost 8; bases outside the gene matches: 8. The V gene's germline CDR1 is MNHEY and CDR2 SVGAGI. This CDR3 has 14 residues.

This chain uses TRBV7-8 with TRBJ1-5, with 8 positions matching TRBD1. This CDR3 comprises 16 residues. J was trimmed by 2 bases and V by 5 bases; bases with no gene match: 8. CDR1 is SGHVS, CDR2 FQNEAQ, per germline. CDR3 loop: CASSTQGALGNQPQHF. CDR3 DNA sequence: TGTGCCAGCAGCACTCAGGGGGCGCTGGGCAATCAGCCCCAGCATTTT.

J is TRBJ2-3 and V is TRBV5-6; 11 bases fit TRBD2. There are 16 residues in the CDR3. Unmatched junction bases numbered 4, after V lost 1 base and J lost 3 bases. Germline V gene lookup returns CDR1 SGHDT and CDR2 YYEEEE. DNA for the CDR3: TGTGCCAGCAGCTTGACTAGCGGGAGTAGTACAGATACGCAGTATTTT. Amino acid sequence: CASSLTSGSSTDTQYF.

V usage is TRBV24-1 and J usage is TRBJ1-5, with 7 bases matching TRBD1. CDR1 is KGHDR, CDR2 SFDVKD, per germline. This CDR3 has 12 residues. J gave up 4 bases and V 12 bases, and 5 bases lay outside the gene matches. The CDR3 DNA reads as TGTGCCCCCGGGACAGCAAATCAGCCCCAGCATTTT. It yields the protein CAPGTANQPQHF.